The source of this T cell receptor (beta chain) is a study of blood T cell repertoires in COVID-19. Whole-study context: Italy, Spain and the United States were the sources of the convalescent and acute COVID-19 samples. PBMCs, B-cell-depleted T cells, or T cells were the source of the cDNA or gDNA that made up the material.

Authors' methods: Scientists estimated how many nucleated cells there were by amplifying reference gene primers. Clones were sequenced by immunoSEQ multiplex PCR, and TCRdb holds only the in-frame ones, with some missing. V, J and clone size are taken as reported in that table, and D and trimming were inferred from the DNA itself. The sample lists approximately 100,000 clones, around 85% occurring once. The germline V gene has CDR1 SGHRS and CDR2 YFSETQ. The CDR3 has 16 amino acids. V lost 5 bases and J 3 bases, leaving 20 bases between the germline ends. V usage is TRBV5-1 and J usage is TRBJ1-1; D call uncertain. Specimen: peripheral blood. The sequence was obtained from a man aged 80 or over with acute or convalescent COVID-19. DNA of the CDR3: TGCGCCAGCAGGCCCCAGCCCGGAGAGGGTTACACTGAAGCTTTCTTT. Its protein product is CASRPQPGEGYTEAFF. Together with reference TRBV5-1 and TRBJ1-1, the CDR3 gives the full variable domain: KAGVTQTPRYLIKTRGQQVTLSCSPISGHRSVSWYQQTPGQGLQFLFEYFSETQRNKGNFPGRFSGRQFSNSRSEMNVSTLELGDSALYLCASRPQPGEGYTEAFFGQGTRLTVV.